The 25 T cell receptor beta chains listed next were all sequenced from one sample in a study of brain T cells in children with intractable seizures. Noted time point: blood from clinic visit 5 months post-surgery; TSC patient then seizure free. TCRdb keeps only in-frame clones here, not all; method: immunoSEQ multiplex PCR. The sample includes 300,000 to 400,000 clones, 93% of them seen just once. The specimen was peripheral blood, collected more than 4 months after surgery. The receptors derive from a boy in the first two years of life with tuberous sclerosis and intractable seizures.

The chain combines TRBV5-4 with TRBJ2-5, with TRBD2 matching 7 bases. Germline CDR1 is SGHNT and CDR2 is YYREEE (reference sequence). The trim removed 3 bases at V and 2 bases at J, leaving 1 base unmatched. This CDR3 is 13 amino acids long. CDR3 amino acids: CASSSGGQETQYF. CDR3 DNA sequence: TGTGCCAGCAGCTCGGGAGGACAAGAGACCCAGTACTTC.

The chain employs TRBV2 and TRBJ1-1; 8 nucleotides align to TRBD1. This CDR3 is 17 amino acids long. CDR1 and CDR2 from the germline V gene are SNHLY and FYNNEI. The V segment lost 6 bases and the J segment 4 bases; nucleotides outside the gene matches: 16. CDR3 loop: CASRPLSAAGGITEAFF. For the CDR3, the DNA is TGTGCCAGCAGACCCCTATCCGCGGCAGGGGGCATCACTGAAGCTTTCTTT.

This chain links TRBV18 with TRBJ2-6; TRBD1 matches at 7 bases. J lost 2 bases, V lost 5 bases, and 3 bases had no gene match. Germline V gene lookup returns CDR1 KGHSH and CDR2 LQKENI. This CDR3 is built from 15 residues. CDR3 nucleotide sequence: TGTGCCAGCTCATTCCAGGGGGCTGGGGCCAACGTCCTGACTTTC. Translated: CASSFQGAGANVLTF.

This clone appeared once. The rearrangement links TRBV7-2 to TRBJ2-5; TRBD2 matches at 9 bases. Germline CDR1 is SGHTA and CDR2 is FQGNSA. The trim removed 5 bases at V and 7 bases at J, leaving 11 bases unmatched. The CDR3 spans 15 residues. CDR3 sequence: CASSRGGARLGTQYF. DNA of the CDR3: TGTGCCAGCAGCCGCGGGGGGGCCCGTCTTGGGACCCAGTACTTC.

The rearrangement uses TRBV11-3 and TRBJ1-1; D ambiguous. The length of the CDR3 is 17 residues. Per the germline V gene, CDR1 is SGHNT and CDR2 is YENEEA. V dropped 0 bases and J dropped 6 bases, with 20 bases sitting between them. The CDR3 DNA sequence: TGTGCCAGCAGCTTAGAGTTGGTGAGGGAGAAACGTTCTGAAGCTTTCTTT. Translating it yields CASSLELVREKRSEAFF.

The rearrangement links TRBV9 to TRBJ2-2; D possibly corresponds to TRBD1 (5 bases). In germline, CDR1 is SGDLS, CDR2 YYNGEE. V shed 6 bases and J shed 0 bases, with 15 bases lying between them. The CDR3 spans 16 residues. In nucleotides, the CDR3 is TGTGCCAGCACCTTCGGCAGGGTCGCGAACACCGGGGAGCTGTTTTTT. The encoded protein is CASTFGRVANTGELFF.

Only one count was recorded for this clone. The V and J genes are TRBV14 and TRBJ2-3; D is undetermined. V lost 1 base and J 3 bases, leaving 14 bases between the germline ends. The germline V gene has CDR1 SGHDN and CDR2 FVKESK. The CDR3 totals 16 residues. The CDR3 sequence: CASSQGSTTETDTQYF. The CDR3 coding sequence is TGTGCCAGCAGCCAAGGGTCGACGACCGAGACAGATACGCAGTATTTT. The full variable domain, its missing parts supplied by reference TRBV14 and TRBJ2-3, is EAGVTQFPSHSVIEKGQTVTLRCDPISGHDNLYWYRRVMGKEIKFLLHFVKESKQDESGMPNNRFLAERTGGTYSTLKVQPAELEDSGVYFCASSQGSTTETDTQYFGPGTRLTVL.

The rearrangement links TRBV5-1 to TRBJ2-7, with TRBD1 as a possible D gene (6 bases). This CDR3 has 15 amino acids. Trimming took 3 bases from V and 3 from J, leaving 16 bases between them. The V gene's germline CDR1 is SGHRS and CDR2 YFSETQ. CDR3 residues: CASSSGTTNGYEQYF. The CDR3 coding sequence is TGCGCCAGCAGCTCAGGGACAACGAACGGCTACGAGCAGTACTTC. Full variable domain (outside the CDR3, taken from reference TRBV5-1 and TRBJ2-7): KAGVTQTPRYLIKTRGQQVTLSCSPISGHRSVSWYQQTPGQGLQFLFEYFSETQRNKGNFPGRFSGRQFSNSRSEMNVSTLELGDSALYLCASSSGTTNGYEQYFGPGTRLTVT.

The chain uses TRBV11-2 and TRBJ2-1, with D perhaps TRBD2 (5 bases). Germline V lookup: CDR1 SGHAT, CDR2 FQNNGV. The CDR3 length is 15 residues. V lost 4 bases and J 2 bases, leaving 12 bases between the germline ends. CDR3 sequence (DNA): TGTGCCAGCAGCTCAGATAGCGAACCCTACAATGAGCAGTTCTTC. It yields the protein CASSSDSEPYNEQFF.

This chain uses TRBV19 with TRBJ2-7; perhaps D is TRBD1 or TRBD2 (6 bases each). The V gene's germline CDR1 is LNHDA and CDR2 SQIVND (reference sequence). The CDR3 contains 15 residues. V lost 5 bases, J lost 2 bases, and 16 bases lay in between. CDR3 nucleotides: TGTGCCAGTAGTGATCCGGGGGCTAGCGCCTACGAGCAGTACTTC. This gives the protein CASSDPGASAYEQYF. Full variable domain (remainder filled in from reference TRBV19 and TRBJ2-7): DGGITQSPKYLFRKEGQNVTLSCEQNLNHDAMYWYRQDPGQGLRLIYYSQIVNDFQKGDIAEGYSVSREKKESFPLTVTSAQKNPTAFYLCASSDPGASAYEQYFGPGTRLTVT.

The chain uses TRBV5-1 and TRBJ2-2, with D uncertain. Trimming removed 4 bases from V and 8 bases from J, with 9 bases in between. From germline, CDR1 is SGHRS and CDR2 YFSETQ. The CDR3 is made up of 12 amino acids. The CDR3: CASSANFGELFF. DNA of the CDR3: TGCGCCAGCAGCGCGAATTTTGGGGAGCTGTTTTTT.

CDR3 in DNA: TGTGCCAGCAGCTTACGAACCCTAGCGGGGTTGGGCATTCAGTACTTC. Protein: CASSLRTLAGLGIQYF. V gene TRBV13 combines with J gene TRBJ2-4; TRBD2 agrees at 9 bases. V lost 2 bases and J lost 9; bases outside the gene matches: 11. This CDR3 comprises 16 residues. Germline V CDR1 and CDR2: PRHDT, FYEKMQ (reference sequence).

This clone was detected once. The chain has TRBV5-1 and TRBJ2-7; tentative D call: TRBD1 (7 bases). The CDR3 extends over 16 amino acids. The V end was cut by 0 bases, the J end by 1 base, with 14 bases between. The germline CDR1 and CDR2 sequences are SGHRS and YFSETQ. The DNA for the CDR3 is TGCGCCAGCAGCTTGGTAGGCGGGACAGAATCCTACGAGCAGTACTTC. Its translation: CASSLVGGTESYEQYF.

This chain connects TRBV11-2 to TRBJ2-3; D is unresolved. The CDR3 extends over 12 amino acids. The V gene's germline CDR1 is SGHAT and CDR2 FQNNGV. Trimming pared 5 bases from V and 7 bases from J, leaving 10 bases between. CDR3 in amino acids: CASSLQLNTQYF. DNA for the CDR3: TGTGCCAGCAGCCTGCAATTGAATACGCAGTATTTT.

The gene calls are TRBV4-2 and TRBJ1-6; the D is unclear. The CDR3 has 19 residues. V was cut by 1 base and J by 10 bases, with 26 bases left in between. CDR1 is LGHNA and CDR2 is YNFKEQ in the germline V gene. The CDR3 bases are TGTGCCAGCAGCCAAGGTGAAGTCCCTAAGTATCAAGGACCCTCACCCCTCCACTTT. Translated, it gives CASSQGEVPKYQGPSPLHF.

With respect to this clone: The sample holds other DNA sequences that translate to the same CDR3. The CDR3 DNA follows: TGTGCCAGCAGTCGGGACAGGGGAAACACTGAAGCTTTCTTT. It encodes CASSRDRGNTEAFF. The gene calls are TRBV2 and TRBJ1-1; 10 nucleotides match TRBD1. The CDR3 runs 14 residues. The V segment lost 5 bases and the J segment 2 bases; nucleotides outside the gene matches: 2. CDR1 is SNHLY and CDR2 is FYNNEI in the germline V gene.

The chain is built from TRBV7-3 and TRBJ2-3; D is ambiguous. V shed 0 bases and J shed 4 bases, with 11 bases lying between them. Germline V CDR1 and CDR2: SGHTA, FQGTGA. The CDR3 runs to 15 residues. CDR3 in amino acids: CASSLTEAGADTQYF. For the CDR3, the DNA is TGTGCCAGCAGCTTAACGGAAGCAGGCGCAGATACGCAGTATTTT.

V gene TRBV5-1 combines with J gene TRBJ1-2; D is ambiguous. CDR1 and CDR2 (germline): SGHRS, YFSETQ. The CDR3 runs to 13 residues. V was clipped by 7 bases and J by 0 bases, with 10 bases between them. The CDR3 here is CASGDTANYGYTF. As DNA, the CDR3 is TGCGCCAGCGGAGACACTGCTAACTATGGCTACACCTTC.

The chain couples TRBV3-1 (or the pseudogene TRBV3-2) to TRBJ1-2; weak D call: TRBD1 (6 bases). The CDR3 covers 14 residues. V was cut by 0 bases and J by 7 bases, with 12 bases left in between. Germline V CDR1 and CDR2: LGHDT, YNNKEL (reference sequence). CDR3 nucleotides: TGTGCCAGCAGCCAAGAGGCAGGGGCAAGTGGCTACACCTTC. It codes for CASSQEAGASGYTF.

The V gene is TRBV9, the J gene TRBJ1-4; tentative D call: TRBD1 (5 bases). V was clipped by 4 bases and J by 7 bases, with 14 bases between them. The CDR3 covers 14 residues. Per germline, CDR1 SGDLS and CDR2 YYNGEE. The chain's CDR3 is CASSRAGSGEKLFF. The CDR3 coding sequence is TGTGCCAGCAGCAGGGCAGGGAGCGGTGAAAAACTGTTTTTT.

V is TRBV15 and J is TRBJ1-6; D might be TRBD1 (5 bases). Trimming pared 5 bases from V and 7 bases from J, leaving 18 bases between. This CDR3 has 16 residues. Germline assignment: CDR1 LNHNV and CDR2 YYDKDF (reference sequence). The CDR3 loop reads CATSSDSPSRNSPLHF. CDR3 in DNA: TGTGCCACCAGCTCAGACAGCCCATCAAGGAATTCACCCCTCCACTTT.

The chain links TRBV9 to TRBJ2-1, with D possibly called TRBD1 or TRBD2 (6 bases each). This CDR3 has 15 residues. Germline values: CDR1 SGDLS, CDR2 YYNGEE. The germline V and J ends were trimmed by 4 bases and 7 bases, with 18 bases remaining between them. This chain's CDR3 is CASSLFGGHQNEQFF. In nucleotides, the CDR3 is TGTGCCAGCAGCCTCTTTGGGGGGCACCAAAATGAGCAGTTCTTC.

The chain links TRBV30 to TRBJ2-1; either TRBD1 or TRBD2 may supply D (6 bases each). The germline V and J ends were trimmed by 2 bases and 8 bases, with 13 bases remaining between them. Germline CDR1 GTSNPN, CDR2 SVGIG (reference sequence). The CDR3 totals 13 residues. In DNA form, the CDR3 reads TGTGCCTGGAGTTGGGACGGGGGCGATGAGCAGTTCTTC. Translating it yields CAWSWDGGDEQFF. Together with reference TRBV30 and TRBJ2-1, the CDR3 gives the full variable domain: SQTIHQWPATLVQPVGSPLSLECTVEGTSNPNLYWYRQAAGRGLQLLFYSVGIGQISSEVPQNLSASRPQDRQFILSSKKLLLSDSGFYLCAWSWDGGDEQFFGPGTRLTVL.

The rearrangement joins TRBV6-1 to TRBJ1-2; possible D gene TRBD1, 6 bases. V was cut by 4 bases and J by 8 bases, with 32 bases left in between. Per the germline V gene, CDR1 is MNHNS and CDR2 is SASEGT. This CDR3 comprises 19 residues. CDR3 in amino acids: CASSGLRGIGGATGGGYTF. CDR3 DNA sequence: TGTGCCAGCAGTGGGCTGCGCGGAATAGGAGGTGCGACAGGCGGCGGCTACACCTTC.

CDR3 residues: CASSLGPGETQYF. The DNA for the CDR3 is TGCGCCAGCAGCTTGGGTCCCGGGGAGACCCAGTACTTC. This sequence joins TRBV5-1 and TRBJ2-5; D unclear. Germline CDR1 reads SGHRS; CDR2 reads YFSETQ. This CDR3 region has 13 residues. The germline V and J ends were trimmed by 0 bases and 5 bases, with 8 bases remaining between them.